This T cell receptor (beta chain) was sequenced for a study of regulatory T cells in long-lasting Graves disease. General study findings and limits: Preferential use of TRBV28, TRBJ1-2 and TRBJ2-5 was seen in persistent disease.

Relying on iRepertoire HTBI primers and Arm-PCR of CDR3 regions, the team built TCR beta libraries. TCRdb processed the multiplex PCR reads anew with MiXCR; each CDR3 protein has one entry. The sample has roughly 410,000 distinct CDR3 sequences, 14% to 15% seen once; the top ten hold 7.8%. In germline, CDR1 is LGHDT, CDR2 YNNKEL (reference sequence). The junction had 14 bases not matched to a gene; V was cut back by 4 bases and J by 5 bases. This CDR3 comprises 17 residues. At least ten counts were recorded for this clonotype. Its antigen is still unknown. Specified time point: newly diagnosed GD, antithyroid drugs for less than 3 months. Generation of the TCR library employed RNA extracted from PBMCs. The same sample was also studied in work on T cells in Graves' hyperthyroidism and ophthalmopathy. That paper notes: The TCR CDR3 was amplified in a first-round RT-PCR using the HTBI primer set.

The starting material was peripheral blood mononuclear cells (PBMCs), obtained at new diagnosis, from a patient treated with antithyroid drugs. The TCR was taken from a woman aged 40-49 years with Graves disease. The chain uses TRBV3-1 and TRBJ2-7; 10 bases fit TRBD2. CDR3 DNA: TGTGCCAGCAGCCGAGTCCCGAGGCTAGCGGGAGAGAACGAGCAGTACTTC. Amino acid sequence: CASSRVPRLAGENEQYF.